A single sample gave rise to the 15 T cell receptor beta chains below, sequenced in a study of cytomegalovirus exposure and HLA in healthy donors. Profiled with immunoSEQ multiplex PCR; TCRdb holds only in-frame clones, not every one. The data contain some 350,000 clones, around 90% of them singletons. Sequencing used PBMCs. These TCRs come from a woman in her thirties in good health and CMV-seropositive.

The V gene is TRBV6-5, the J gene TRBJ1-5, with 8 nucleotides matching TRBD1. This CDR3 region has 16 residues. V shed 0 bases, J shed 5 bases, and the junction held 6 bases outside the gene matches. The germline V gene has CDR1 MNHEY and CDR2 SVGAGI. The DNA of the CDR3 is TGTGCCAGCAGTTACTCGAGGACAGGGTTCGATCAGCCCCAGCATTTT. Protein product: CASSYSRTGFDQPQHF.

The gene calls are TRBV5-1 and TRBJ1-5, with 9 bases lining up with TRBD1. The germline gives CDR1 SGHRS, CDR2 YFSETQ. CDR3 length: 16 residues. Unmatched junction bases numbered 5, after V lost 4 bases and J lost 0 bases. CDR3 bases: TGCGCCAGCAGCCAAGGGACAGGGAATAGCAATCAGCCCCAGCATTTT. This codes for CASSQGTGNSNQPQHF. Variable domain in full (rest from reference TRBV5-1 and TRBJ1-5): KAGVTQTPRYLIKTRGQQVTLSCSPISGHRSVSWYQQTPGQGLQFLFEYFSETQRNKGNFPGRFSGRQFSNSRSEMNVSTLELGDSALYLCASSQGTGNSNQPQHFGDGTRLSIL.

The genes are TRBV7-7 and TRBJ2-2; D perhaps matches TRBD2 (6 bases). V lost 2 bases to trimming and J lost 4 bases, with 14 bases between them. In germline, CDR1 is SSHAT, CDR2 FNYEAQ (reference sequence). The length of the CDR3 is 16 residues. Written as DNA, the CDR3 is TGTGCCAGCAGCTTATCCGGGAGATCGGGCACCGGGGAGCTGTTTTTT. It is translated as CASSLSGRSGTGELFF.

The CDR3 loop is CATSRVTATHFVETQYF. The CDR3 region has the DNA TGTGCCACCAGCAGAGTTACAGCTACCCACTTCGTAGAGACCCAGTACTTC. The gene calls are TRBV15 and TRBJ2-5; D not resolved. The CDR3 consists of 17 residues. Germline CDR1 is LNHNV and CDR2 is YYDKDF (reference sequence). V was shortened by 1 base and J by 4 bases, with 19 bases between the two germline ends.

The rearrangement uses TRBV28 and TRBJ2-7, with TRBD1 identical over 7 bases. V lost 4 bases to trimming and J lost 3 bases; unmatched junction nucleotides: 9. The CDR3 is made up of 15 amino acids. CDR1 is MDHEN and CDR2 is SYDVKM in the germline V gene. This chain's CDR3 is CASSSTLGQIYEQYF. DNA for the CDR3: TGTGCCAGCAGTTCAACCCTGGGACAGATCTACGAGCAGTACTTC.

This clone is a singleton in its sample. The rearrangement joins TRBV4-3 to TRBJ2-2; TRBD2 matches at 16 bases. Germline assignment: CDR1 LGHNA and CDR2 YSLEER. CDR3 size: 18 residues. The J segment lost 7 bases and the V segment lost 1 base, leaving 6 bases of the junction unmatched. The CDR3 DNA is TGCGCCAGCAGCCAAGCGGGGACTAGCGGGGGGGCGGTCGGGGAGCTGTTTTTT. Protein sequence: CASSQAGTSGGAVGELFF.

CDR3 sequence reads: CASSYGGGLVVETQYF. CDR3 nucleotide sequence: TGTGCCAGCAGTTACGGTGGAGGACTAGTTGTAGAGACCCAGTACTTC. The V call is TRBV6-6, the J call TRBJ2-5; TRBD2 matches 7 bases. Per the germline V gene, CDR1 is MNHNY and CDR2 is SVGAGI (reference sequence). The junction had 10 bases not matched to a gene; V was cut back by 2 bases and J by 4 bases. The CDR3 contains 16 residues.

The chain carries TRBV27 and TRBJ2-1; 10 bases map to TRBD1. This CDR3 comprises 15 residues. Germline loops: CDR1 MNHEY, CDR2 SMNVEV (reference sequence). J lost 7 bases, V lost 2 bases, and 5 bases had no gene match. The CDR3 coding sequence is TGTGCCAGCAGTTTAAAACGGACAGGGGGAAATGAGCAGTTCTTC. As protein: CASSLKRTGGNEQFF.

This clone was seen once. The gene calls are TRBV11-1 and TRBJ2-7, with 9 positions matching TRBD1. Germline CDR1 SGHAT, CDR2 FQDESV (reference sequence). Unmatched junction bases numbered 12, after V lost 5 bases and J lost 7 bases. The CDR3 spans 15 residues. The CDR3: CASSRTLGTGREQYF. CDR3 nucleotide sequence: TGTGCCAGCAGCAGAACCCTGGGGACAGGGAGAGAGCAGTACTTC.

The V call is TRBV30, the J call TRBJ1-1; 7 bases align to TRBD1. V was pared by 2 bases and J by 5 bases, with 8 bases of the junction left unmatched. CDR1 is GTSNPN and CDR2 is SVGIG in the germline V gene (reference sequence). The CDR3 runs 14 residues. DNA of the CDR3: TGTGCCTGGAGTCTGGGGGACAGTGGGACTGAAGCTTTCTTT. This sequence encodes CAWSLGDSGTEAFF.

The chain joins TRBV5-6 to TRBJ2-7, with 10 bases matching TRBD1. CDR3 length: 15 residues. The V and J ends lost 0 bases and 5 bases, in that order; junction bases with no gene match: 5. Germline CDR1 reads SGHDT; CDR2 reads YYEEEE. CDR3 nucleotide sequence: TGTGCCAGCAGCTTGGTAGGACAGGGGGAAGACGAGCAGTACTTC. It specifies CASSLVGQGEDEQYF.

The rearrangement joins TRBV14 to TRBJ2-5; D assignment may be TRBD1 or TRBD2 (6 bases each). This CDR3 has 14 residues. Germline loops: CDR1 SGHDN, CDR2 FVKESK. V was trimmed by 6 bases and J by 4 bases, leaving 15 bases between them. The CDR3 DNA reads TGTGCCAGCAGACAGGGAGGCGCTCCAGAGACCCAGTACTTC. It translates to CASRQGGAPETQYF. Full variable domain (outside the CDR3, taken from reference TRBV14 and TRBJ2-5): EAGVTQFPSHSVIEKGQTVTLRCDPISGHDNLYWYRRVMGKEIKFLLHFVKESKQDESGMPNNRFLAERTGGTYSTLKVQPAELEDSGVYFCASRQGGAPETQYFGPGTRLLVL.

This clone has only one observation. This chain connects TRBV11-3 to TRBJ2-7; weak D call: TRBD2 (7 bases). In germline, CDR1 is SGHNT, CDR2 YENEEA. V was pared by 2 bases and J by 4 bases, with 12 bases between. The CDR3 length is 14 residues. The CDR3: CASSLRGGGYEQYF. The CDR3, as DNA: TGTGCCAGCAGCTTACGAGGGGGGGGATACGAGCAGTACTTC.

This clone was picked up one time. The V and J genes are TRBV18 and TRBJ1-5; 7 positions match TRBD1. V lost 3 bases, J lost 0 bases, and 2 bases stayed unmatched. Per germline, CDR1 KGHSH and CDR2 LQKENI. The CDR3 covers 15 residues. CDR3: CASSPQGVSNQPQHF. The CDR3 DNA reads TGTGCCAGCTCACCTCAGGGGGTTAGCAATCAGCCCCAGCATTTT.

The V call is TRBV5-1, the J call TRBJ2-1; 9 bases align to TRBD2. V gave up 3 bases and J gave up 6 bases; unmatched junction bases: 10. Per germline, CDR1 SGHRS and CDR2 YFSETQ. The CDR3 is made up of 16 amino acids. DNA for the CDR3: TGCGCCAGCAGCTCTTTAGCGGGAGAGGTCTTCAATGAGCAGTTCTTC. It codes for CASSSLAGEVFNEQFF. Based on the CDR3 plus reference TRBV5-1 and TRBJ2-1, the full variable domain is KAGVTQTPRYLIKTRGQQVTLSCSPISGHRSVSWYQQTPGQGLQFLFEYFSETQRNKGNFPGRFSGRQFSNSRSEMNVSTLELGDSALYLCASSSLAGEVFNEQFFGPGTRLTVL.